This TCR beta chain comes out of a study of T cell responses to AZD1222 COVID-19 vaccine. Using immunoSEQ multiplex PCR, the repertoire was profiled, and TCRdb retains in-frame clones only, with some absent. This table has roughly 50,000 clones, 70% to 90% appearing once. This clone showed up just a few times. What it recognizes is unknown. Trimming took 6 bases from V and 12 from J; bases not matched to a gene: 17. CDR3 length: 15 amino acids. CDR1 is MRHNA, CDR2 SNTAGT, per germline. Whole-study results and caveats: In all cases, repertoires were sampled only after the peak T cell response.

This sequence joins TRBV6-4 and TRBJ2-1, with 7 bases fitting TRBD2. Sequencing used peripheral blood, obtained on day 0 of AZD1222 vaccination. The clonotype was recovered from an adult in good health. Written as DNA, the CDR3 is TGTGCCAGCAGCCAAGGTTCTAGCGGACACGGTGCGCAGTTCTTC. It encodes CASSQGSSGHGAQFF.